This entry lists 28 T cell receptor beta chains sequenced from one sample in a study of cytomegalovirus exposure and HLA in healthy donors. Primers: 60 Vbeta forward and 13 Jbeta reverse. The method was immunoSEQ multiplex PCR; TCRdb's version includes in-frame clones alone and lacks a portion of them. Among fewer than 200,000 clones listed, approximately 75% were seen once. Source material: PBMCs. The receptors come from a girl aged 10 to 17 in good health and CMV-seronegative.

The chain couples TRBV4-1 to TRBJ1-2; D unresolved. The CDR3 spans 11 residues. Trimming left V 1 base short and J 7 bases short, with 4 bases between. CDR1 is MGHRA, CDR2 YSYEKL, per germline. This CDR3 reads CASSQAGGYTF. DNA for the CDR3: TGCGCCAGCAGCCAAGCCGGTGGCTACACCTTC.

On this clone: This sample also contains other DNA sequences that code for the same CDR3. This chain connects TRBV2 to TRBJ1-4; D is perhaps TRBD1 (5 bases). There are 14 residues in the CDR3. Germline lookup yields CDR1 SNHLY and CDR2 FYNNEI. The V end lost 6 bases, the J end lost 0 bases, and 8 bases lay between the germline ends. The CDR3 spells CASRRQSTNEKLFF. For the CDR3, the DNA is TGTGCCAGCAGGAGACAGTCAACTAATGAAAAACTGTTTTTT.

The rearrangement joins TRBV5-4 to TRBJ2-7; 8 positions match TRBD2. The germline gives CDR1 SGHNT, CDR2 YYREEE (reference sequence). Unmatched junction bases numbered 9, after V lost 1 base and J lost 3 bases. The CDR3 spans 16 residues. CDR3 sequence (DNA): TGTGCCAGCAGCTTGATGGGACTAGGGGATCTCTACGAGCAGTACTTC. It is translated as CASSLMGLGDLYEQYF.

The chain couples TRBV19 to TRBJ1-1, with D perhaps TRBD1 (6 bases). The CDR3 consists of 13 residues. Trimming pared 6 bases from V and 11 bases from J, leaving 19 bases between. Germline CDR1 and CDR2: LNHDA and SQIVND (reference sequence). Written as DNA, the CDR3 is TGTGCCAGTAGCACCTCGGACAGTCCCGTTGCTTTCTTT. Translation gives CASSTSDSPVAFF.

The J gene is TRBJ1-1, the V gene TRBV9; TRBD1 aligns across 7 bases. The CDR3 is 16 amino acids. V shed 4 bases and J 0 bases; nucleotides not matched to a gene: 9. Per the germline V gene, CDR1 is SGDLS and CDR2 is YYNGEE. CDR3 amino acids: CASSLSGTAMNTEAFF. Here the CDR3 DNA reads TGTGCCAGCAGCTTATCCGGGACAGCGATGAACACTGAAGCTTTCTTT.

The CDR3 loop is CASRGGLYNEQFF. CDR3 bases: TGTGCCAGCAGGGGAGGCCTCTACAATGAGCAGTTCTTC. The rearrangement joins TRBV6-4 to TRBJ2-1; the D gene is possibly TRBD2 (6 bases). The germline V gene has CDR1 MRHNA and CDR2 SNTAGT. Deletions cut 6 bases from V and 3 bases from J, with 9 bases between. The CDR3 length is 13 residues.

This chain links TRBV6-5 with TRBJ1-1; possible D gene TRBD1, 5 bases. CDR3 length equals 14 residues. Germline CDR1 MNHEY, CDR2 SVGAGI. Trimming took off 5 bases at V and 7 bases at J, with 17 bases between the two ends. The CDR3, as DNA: TGTGCCAGCAGTCCACCGTTTTCGGACAATGAAGCTTTCTTT. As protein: CASSPPFSDNEAFF.

The CDR3 nucleotides read TGTGCCAGCCTGGACAGGGTGGGATACACCTTC. This gives the protein CASLDRVGYTF. The genes are TRBV6-1 and TRBJ1-2; 8 nucleotides align to TRBD1. Germline values: CDR1 MNHNS, CDR2 SASEGT. This CDR3 has 11 amino acids. The J segment lost 11 bases and the V segment lost 8 bases, leaving 7 bases of the junction unmatched.

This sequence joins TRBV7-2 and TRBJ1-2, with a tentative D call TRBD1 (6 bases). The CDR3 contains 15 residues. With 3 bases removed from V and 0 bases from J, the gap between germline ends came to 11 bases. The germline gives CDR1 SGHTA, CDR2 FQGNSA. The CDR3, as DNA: TGTGCCAGCAGCTTGGGGGCGTCTCCTAACTATGGCTACACCTTC. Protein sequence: CASSLGASPNYGYTF.

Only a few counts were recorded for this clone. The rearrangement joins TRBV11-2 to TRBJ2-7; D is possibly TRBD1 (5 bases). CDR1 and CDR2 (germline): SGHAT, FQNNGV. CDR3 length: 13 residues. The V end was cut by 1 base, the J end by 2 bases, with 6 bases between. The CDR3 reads CASSLGQTYEQYF. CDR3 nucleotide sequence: TGTGCCAGCAGCTTAGGACAGACCTACGAGCAGTACTTC.

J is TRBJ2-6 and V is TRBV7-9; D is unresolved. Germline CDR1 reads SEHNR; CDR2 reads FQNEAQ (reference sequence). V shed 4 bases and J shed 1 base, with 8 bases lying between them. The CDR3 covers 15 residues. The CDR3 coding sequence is TGTGCCAGCAGCTACTCCTCTTCTGGGGCCAACGTCCTGACTTTC. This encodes CASSYSSSGANVLTF.

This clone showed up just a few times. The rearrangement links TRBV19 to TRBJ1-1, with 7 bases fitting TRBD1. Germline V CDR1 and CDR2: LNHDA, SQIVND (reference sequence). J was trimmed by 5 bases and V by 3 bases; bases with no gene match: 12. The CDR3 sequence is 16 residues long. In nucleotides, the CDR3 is TGTGCCAGTAGTATCGGTAGCCGACAGGGAAGAACTGAAGCTTTCTTT. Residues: CASSIGSRQGRTEAFF. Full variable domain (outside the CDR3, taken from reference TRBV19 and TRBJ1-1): DGGITQSPKYLFRKEGQNVTLSCEQNLNHDAMYWYRQDPGQGLRLIYYSQIVNDFQKGDIAEGYSVSREKKESFPLTVTSAQKNPTAFYLCASSIGSRQGRTEAFFGQGTRLTVV.

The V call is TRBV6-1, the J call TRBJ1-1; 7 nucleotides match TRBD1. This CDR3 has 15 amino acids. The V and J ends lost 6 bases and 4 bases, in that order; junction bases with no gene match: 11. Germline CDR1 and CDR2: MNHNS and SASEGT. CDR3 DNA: TGTGCCAGCAGAGACAAAACAGGGGTGGCCACTGAAGCTTTCTTT. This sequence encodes CASRDKTGVATEAFF.

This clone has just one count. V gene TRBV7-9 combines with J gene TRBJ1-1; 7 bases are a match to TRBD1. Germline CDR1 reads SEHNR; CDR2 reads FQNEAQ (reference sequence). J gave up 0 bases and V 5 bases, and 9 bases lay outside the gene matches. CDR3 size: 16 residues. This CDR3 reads CASSTPRQGVNTEAFF. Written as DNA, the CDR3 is TGTGCCAGCAGCACCCCTCGACAGGGCGTGAACACTGAAGCTTTCTTT.

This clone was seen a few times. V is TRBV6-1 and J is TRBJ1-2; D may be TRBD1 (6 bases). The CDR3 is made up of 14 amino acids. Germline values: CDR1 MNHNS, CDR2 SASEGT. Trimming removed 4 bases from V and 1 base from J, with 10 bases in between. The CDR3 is CASSGTGLNYGYTF. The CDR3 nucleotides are TGTGCCAGCAGTGGAACAGGGCTTAACTATGGCTACACCTTC.

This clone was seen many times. CDR3 amino acids: CASSGEQGALGNTIYF. The CDR3 DNA sequence: TGTGCCAGCAGTGGAGAACAGGGGGCGCTTGGAAACACCATATATTTT. The rearrangement joins TRBV2 to TRBJ1-3; 9 bases are shared with TRBD1. The CDR3 spans 16 residues. Trimming took 4 bases from V and 3 from J; bases not matched to a gene: 7. Per the germline V gene, CDR1 is SNHLY and CDR2 is FYNNEI.

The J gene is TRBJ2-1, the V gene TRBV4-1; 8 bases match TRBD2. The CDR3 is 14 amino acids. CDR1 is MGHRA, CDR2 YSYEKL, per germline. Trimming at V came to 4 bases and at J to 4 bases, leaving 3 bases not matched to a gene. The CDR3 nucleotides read TGCGCCAGCAGCCGTTTAGCGGGGTACAATGAGCAGTTCTTC. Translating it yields CASSRLAGYNEQFF.

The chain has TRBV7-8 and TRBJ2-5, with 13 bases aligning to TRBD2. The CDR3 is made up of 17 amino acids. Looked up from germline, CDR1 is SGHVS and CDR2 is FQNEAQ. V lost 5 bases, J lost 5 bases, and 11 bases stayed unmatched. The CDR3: CASSLNGGLAGLETQYF. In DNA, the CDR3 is TGTGCCAGCAGCCTAAATGGGGGACTAGCGGGACTGGAGACCCAGTACTTC.

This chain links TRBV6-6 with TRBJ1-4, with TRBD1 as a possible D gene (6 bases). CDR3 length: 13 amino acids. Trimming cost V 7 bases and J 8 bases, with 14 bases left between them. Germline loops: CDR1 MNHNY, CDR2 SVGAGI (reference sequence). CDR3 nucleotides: TGTGCCAGCATTCCTCAGGGGTCGGAAAAACTGTTTTTT. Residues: CASIPQGSEKLFF.

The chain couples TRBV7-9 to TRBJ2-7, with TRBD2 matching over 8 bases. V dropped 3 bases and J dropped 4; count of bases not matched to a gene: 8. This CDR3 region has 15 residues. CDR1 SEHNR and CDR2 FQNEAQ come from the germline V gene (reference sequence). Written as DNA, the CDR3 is TGTGCCAGCAGCTTCCTGGGACTAGAGTGGTACGAGCAGTACTTC. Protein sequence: CASSFLGLEWYEQYF.

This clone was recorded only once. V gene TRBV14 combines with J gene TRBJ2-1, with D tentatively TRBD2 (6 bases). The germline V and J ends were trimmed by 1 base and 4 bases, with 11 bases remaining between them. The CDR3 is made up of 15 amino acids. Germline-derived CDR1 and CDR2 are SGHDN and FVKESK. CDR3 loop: CASSQGLSGYNEQFF. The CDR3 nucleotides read TGTGCCAGCAGCCAAGGTCTTAGCGGTTACAATGAGCAGTTCTTC.

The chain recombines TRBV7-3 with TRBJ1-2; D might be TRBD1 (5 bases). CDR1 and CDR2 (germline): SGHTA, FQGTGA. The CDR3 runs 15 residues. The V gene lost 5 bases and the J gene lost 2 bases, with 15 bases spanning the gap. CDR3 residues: CASSPYRNSNYGYTF. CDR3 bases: TGTGCCAGCAGCCCATACAGGAATTCGAACTATGGCTACACCTTC. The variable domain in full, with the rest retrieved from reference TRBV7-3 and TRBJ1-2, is GAGVSQTPSNKVTEKGKYVELRCDPISGHTALYWYRQSLGQGPEFLIYFQGTGAADDSGLPNDRFFAVRPEGSVSTLKIQRTERGDSAVYLCASSPYRNSNYGYTFGSGTRLTVV.

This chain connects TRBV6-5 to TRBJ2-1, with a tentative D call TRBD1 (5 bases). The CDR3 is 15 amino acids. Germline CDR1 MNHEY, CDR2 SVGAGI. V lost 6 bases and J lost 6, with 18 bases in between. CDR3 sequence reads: CASSHQGSARNEQFF. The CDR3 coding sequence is TGTGCCAGCAGCCACCAGGGCTCCGCCCGCAATGAGCAGTTCTTC.

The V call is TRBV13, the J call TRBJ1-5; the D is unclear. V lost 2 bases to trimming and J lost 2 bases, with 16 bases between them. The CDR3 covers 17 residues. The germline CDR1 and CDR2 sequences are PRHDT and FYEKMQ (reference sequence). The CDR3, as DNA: TGTGCCAGCAGCTTAAGGGCGGGGAAGACGGGCAATCAGCCCCAGCATTTT. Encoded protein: CASSLRAGKTGNQPQHF.

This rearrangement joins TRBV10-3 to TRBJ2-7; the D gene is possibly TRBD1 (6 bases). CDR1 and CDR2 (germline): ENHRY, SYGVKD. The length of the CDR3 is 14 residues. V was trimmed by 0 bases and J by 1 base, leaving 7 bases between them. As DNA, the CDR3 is TGTGCCATCAGTGAGTCGGGACAATCCTACGAGCAGTACTTC. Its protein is CAISESGQSYEQYF.

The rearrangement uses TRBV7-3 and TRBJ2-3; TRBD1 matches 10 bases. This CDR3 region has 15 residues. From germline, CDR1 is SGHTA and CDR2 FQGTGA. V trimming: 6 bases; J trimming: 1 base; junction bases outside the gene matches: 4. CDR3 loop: CASRLTGGGTDTQYF. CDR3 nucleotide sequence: TGTGCCAGCAGACTGACAGGGGGCGGCACAGATACGCAGTATTTT.

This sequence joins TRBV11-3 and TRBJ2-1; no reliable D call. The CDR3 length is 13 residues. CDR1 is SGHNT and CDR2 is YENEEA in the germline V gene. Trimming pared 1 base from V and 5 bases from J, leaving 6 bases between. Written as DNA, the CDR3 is TGTGCCAGCAGCTTAGGGCCCAACAATGAGCAGTTCTTC. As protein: CASSLGPNNEQFF.

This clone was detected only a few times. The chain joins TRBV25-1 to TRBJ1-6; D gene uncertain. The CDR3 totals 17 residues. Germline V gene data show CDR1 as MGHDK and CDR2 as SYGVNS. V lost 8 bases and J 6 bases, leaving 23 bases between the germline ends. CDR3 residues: CASPECRRSRVNSPLHF. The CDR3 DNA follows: TGTGCCAGCCCCGAGTGTCGTCGGAGCCGGGTTAATTCACCCCTCCACTTT.